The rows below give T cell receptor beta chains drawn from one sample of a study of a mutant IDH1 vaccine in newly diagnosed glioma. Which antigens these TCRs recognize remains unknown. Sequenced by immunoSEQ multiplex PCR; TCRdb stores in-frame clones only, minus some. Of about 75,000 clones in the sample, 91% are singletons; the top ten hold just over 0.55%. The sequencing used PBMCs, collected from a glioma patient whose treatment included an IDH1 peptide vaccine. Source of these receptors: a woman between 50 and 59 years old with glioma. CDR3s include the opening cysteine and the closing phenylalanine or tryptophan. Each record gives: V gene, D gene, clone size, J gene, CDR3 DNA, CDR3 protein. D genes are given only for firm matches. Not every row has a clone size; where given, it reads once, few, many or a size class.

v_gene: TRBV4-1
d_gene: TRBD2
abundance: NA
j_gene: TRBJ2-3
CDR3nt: TGCGCCAGCAGCCAAGTTCAGCGGGAGGGCCAGAGGAGCACAGATACGCAGTATTTT
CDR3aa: CASSQVQREGQRSTDTQYF

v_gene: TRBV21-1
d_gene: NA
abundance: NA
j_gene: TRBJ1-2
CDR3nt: TGTGCCAGCAGCACCAGTGCCGGGGGGGGCTACACCTTC
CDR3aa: CASSTSAGGGYTF

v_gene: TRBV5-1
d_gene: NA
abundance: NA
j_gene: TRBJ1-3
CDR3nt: TGCGCCAGCAGCCCCGATTTAGCCGGAAACACCATATATTTT
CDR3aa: CASSPDLAGNTIYF

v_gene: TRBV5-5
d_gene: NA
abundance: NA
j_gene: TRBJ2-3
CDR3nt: TGTGCCAGCAGCTTGACGGTTATTACAGATACGCAGTATTTT
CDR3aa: CASSLTVITDTQYF

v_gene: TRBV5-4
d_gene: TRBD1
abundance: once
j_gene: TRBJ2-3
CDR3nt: TGTGCCAGCAGTCCGACAGGGGCAGATACGCAGTATTTT
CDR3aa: CASSPTGADTQYF

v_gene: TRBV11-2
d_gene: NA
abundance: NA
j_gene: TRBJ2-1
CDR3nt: TGTGCCAGCAGGTCCAGGGGCCCCGGCTACAATGAGCAGTTCTTC
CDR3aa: CASRSRGPGYNEQFF

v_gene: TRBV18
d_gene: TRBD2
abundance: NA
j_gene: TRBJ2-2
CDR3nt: TGTGCCAGCTCACCAGGACTAGCGAGTGGTACCGGGGAGCTGTTTTTT
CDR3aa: CASSPGLASGTGELFF

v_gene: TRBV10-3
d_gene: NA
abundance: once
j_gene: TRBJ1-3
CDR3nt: TGTGCCATCAGTGAGTCTGGGGAGACCGGAAACACCATATATTTT
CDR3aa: CAISESGETGNTIYF

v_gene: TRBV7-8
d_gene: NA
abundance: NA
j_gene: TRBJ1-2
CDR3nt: TGTGCCAGCAGCTTCGCAGCGCTGAGCGGCTACACCTTC
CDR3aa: CASSFAALSGYTF

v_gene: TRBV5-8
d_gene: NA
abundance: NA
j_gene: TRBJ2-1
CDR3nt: TGTGCCAGCAGCTTTAGAAGTCACAATGAGCAGTTCTTC
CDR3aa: CASSFRSHNEQFF

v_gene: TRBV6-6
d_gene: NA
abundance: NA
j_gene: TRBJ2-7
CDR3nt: TGTGCCAGCAGTCCGTCGGGGAGCTACGAGCAGTACTTC
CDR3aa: CASSPSGSYEQYF

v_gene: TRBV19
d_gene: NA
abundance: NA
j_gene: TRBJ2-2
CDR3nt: TGTGCCAGTAGTATTATGGCCGGGGAGCTGTTTTTT
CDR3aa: CASSIMAGELFF

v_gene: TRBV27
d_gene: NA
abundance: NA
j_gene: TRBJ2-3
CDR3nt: TGTGCCAGCAGCCGCCGGTGGAGGAGCACAGATACGCAGTATTTT
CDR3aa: CASSRRWRSTDTQYF

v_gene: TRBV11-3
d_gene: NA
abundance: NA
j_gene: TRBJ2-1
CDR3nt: TGTGCCAGCAGCTTAGATTCGGCTGCGGGGAATGAGCAGTTCTTC
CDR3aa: CASSLDSAAGNEQFF

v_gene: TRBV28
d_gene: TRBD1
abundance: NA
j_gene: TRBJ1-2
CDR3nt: TGTGCCAGCACTAAACCCGACAGGGACCTCCTCTATGGCTACACCTTC
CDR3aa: CASTKPDRDLLYGYTF

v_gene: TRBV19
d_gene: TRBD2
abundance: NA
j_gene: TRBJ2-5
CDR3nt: TGTGCCAGTAGTATGCGGGGGGCTCAAGAGACCCAGTACTTC
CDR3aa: CASSMRGAQETQYF

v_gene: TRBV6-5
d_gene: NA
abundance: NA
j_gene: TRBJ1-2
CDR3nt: TGTGCCAGCAGTCCGAGTGCGGGATATGGCTACACCTTC
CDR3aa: CASSPSAGYGYTF

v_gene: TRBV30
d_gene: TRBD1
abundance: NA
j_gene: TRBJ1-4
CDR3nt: TGTGCCTGGAGTGTGATGACAGGGCCCAATGAAAAACTGTTTTTT
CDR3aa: CAWSVMTGPNEKLFF

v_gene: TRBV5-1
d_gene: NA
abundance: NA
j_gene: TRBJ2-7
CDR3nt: TGCGCCAGCAGCTCGGACAACCGTGTAGGCGGTATCGAGCAGTACTTC
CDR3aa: CASSSDNRVGGIEQYF

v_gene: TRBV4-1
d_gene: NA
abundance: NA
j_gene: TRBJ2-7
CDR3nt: TGCGCCAGCAGCCAAGTTCCAGTGACCTACGAGCAGTACTTC
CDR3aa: CASSQVPVTYEQYF

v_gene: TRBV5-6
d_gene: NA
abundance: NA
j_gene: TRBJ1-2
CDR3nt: TGTGCCAGCAGCCAGGAATGGGCAGGGGACTATGGCTACACCTTC
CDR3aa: CASSQEWAGDYGYTF

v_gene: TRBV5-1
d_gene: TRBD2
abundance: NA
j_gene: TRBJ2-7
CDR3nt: TGCGCCAGCAGCCCTAGGACTAGCGGATCCAATTACGAGCAGTACTTC
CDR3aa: CASSPRTSGSNYEQYF

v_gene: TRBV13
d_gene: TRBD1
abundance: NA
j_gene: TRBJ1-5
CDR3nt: TGTGCCAGCAGCTTAGGGGGACAGGGAGCCCCTCAGCCCCAGCATTTT
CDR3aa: CASSLGGQGAPQPQHF

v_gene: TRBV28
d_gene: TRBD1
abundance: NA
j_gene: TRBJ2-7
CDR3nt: TGTGCCAGCAGTCGGACAGGGGGCTTCTACGAGCAGTACTTC
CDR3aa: CASSRTGGFYEQYF

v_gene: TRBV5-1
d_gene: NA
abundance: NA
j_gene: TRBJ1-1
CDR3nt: TGCGCCAGCAGCTTAGAAAGTGGTCACACTGAAGCTTTCTTT
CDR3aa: CASSLESGHTEAFF

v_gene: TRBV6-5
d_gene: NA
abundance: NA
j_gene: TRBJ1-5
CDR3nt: TGTGCCAGCAGTCCAAGGGGTCAGCCCCAGCATTTT
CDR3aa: CASSPRGQPQHF

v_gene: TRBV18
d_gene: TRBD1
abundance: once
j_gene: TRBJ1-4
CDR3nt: TGTGCCAGCTCACCAGACAGGGAAAATGAAAAACTGTTTTTT
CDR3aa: CASSPDRENEKLFF

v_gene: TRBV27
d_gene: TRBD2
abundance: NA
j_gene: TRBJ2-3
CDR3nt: TGTGCCAGCAGTCCCCTGACTAGCGGGAGGGGGGGGAAGACAGATACGCAGTATTTT
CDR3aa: CASSPLTSGRGGKTDTQYF